Each of the 22 T cell receptor beta chains below was sequenced from the same sample in a study of memory CD4+ T cells and cytomegalovirus serostatus (dated by TCRdb to about 2019). The library was made by the immunoSEQ multiplex PCR assay. The immuneACCESS repertoire file appears here via TCRdb, limited to in-frame rearrangements. These files lack a portion of the clones; in checked studies, under half of the deficit traces to unresolved V genes, and the cause of the others is not known. This sample holds 25,000 or so clones; 76% were observed only once. Over 1% of the sample comes from the top ten. Single viable CD3+CD4+CD8-CD45RO+ cells were sorted as memory CD4+ T cells on a FACSAria II. The sample taken for sequencing was memory CD4+ T cells from blood. Receptors originate from an adult in good health and CMV-seronegative.

The chain links TRBV5-4 to TRBJ2-3, with 10 bases identical to TRBD1. The junction had 9 bases not matched to a gene; V was cut back by 2 bases and J by 6 bases. Germline assignment: CDR1 SGHNT and CDR2 YYREEE (reference sequence). This CDR3 is 16 amino acids long. CDR3 in DNA: TGTGCCAGCAGCTTAAAGACAGGGGGCGTCGTGGATACGCAGTATTTT. Amino acids: CASSLKTGGVVDTQYF.

This clone was found a few times. The chain combines TRBV28 with TRBJ1-5; no firm D call. Germline V lookup: CDR1 MDHEN, CDR2 SYDVKM. The CDR3 loop spans 15 amino acids. V was shortened by 3 bases and J by 4 bases, with 13 bases between the two germline ends. CDR3: CASSFVGRINQPQHF. DNA of the CDR3: TGTGCCAGCAGTTTTGTCGGTAGAATAAATCAGCCCCAGCATTTT. Full variable domain (rest looked up from reference TRBV28 and TRBJ1-5): DVKVTQSSRYLVKRTGEKVFLECVQDMDHENMFWYRQDPGLGLRLIYFSYDVKMKEKGDIPEGYSVSREKKERFSLILESASTNQTSMYLCASSFVGRINQPQHFGDGTRLSIL.

This sequence joins TRBV19 and TRBJ2-7; tentatively, D is TRBD2 (5 bases). The ends were cut back, 0 bases at V and 8 bases at J, with 11 bases in the middle. CDR3 length equals 13 residues. Per germline, CDR1 LNHDA and CDR2 SQIVND (reference sequence). The CDR3 spells CASSIDGSSQQYF. CDR3 bases: TGTGCCAGTAGTATAGATGGCTCTAGCCAGCAGTACTTC.

The chain carries TRBV4-1 and TRBJ1-5; no clear D. Germline loops: CDR1 MGHRA, CDR2 YSYEKL. V was clipped by 0 bases and J by 4 bases, with 7 bases between them. This CDR3 spans 14 amino acids. The CDR3 DNA follows: TGCGCCAGCAGCCAAGATGCGCAGAATCAGCCCCAGCATTTT. Its translation: CASSQDAQNQPQHF.

The gene calls are TRBV19 and TRBJ2-3; D may correspond to TRBD1 or TRBD2 (9 bases each). This CDR3 has 16 residues. Between the trimmed V and J ends, which lost 6 bases and 3 bases, there was a span of 19 bases. Germline V gives CDR1 LNHDA, CDR2 SQIVND (reference sequence). Here the CDR3 reads CASSLAGQGVTDTQYF. DNA for the CDR3: TGTGCCAGTAGCCTAGCGGGACAGGGAGTAACAGATACGCAGTATTTT.

The chain carries TRBV28 and TRBJ1-1, with no clear D. The CDR3 is made up of 13 amino acids. V lost 7 bases and J lost 0, with 9 bases in between. Germline CDR1 is MDHEN and CDR2 is SYDVKM. Here the CDR3 DNA reads TGTGCCAGCATTCTACATCTGAACACTGAAGCTTTCTTT. Translating it yields CASILHLNTEAFF.

V is TRBV7-2 and J is TRBJ1-1; tentative D call: TRBD1 (6 bases). Germline assignment: CDR1 SGHTA and CDR2 FQGNSA. V was shortened by 5 bases and J by 0 bases, with 16 bases between the two germline ends. The CDR3 totals 16 residues. The CDR3 coding sequence is TGTGCCAGCAGCCCAGGGTATCGGGACATGAACACTGAAGCTTTCTTT. Protein product: CASSPGYRDMNTEAFF.

The chain employs TRBV11-2 and TRBJ2-2; D might be TRBD1 or TRBD2, each matching 5 bases. The germline V and J ends were trimmed by 5 bases and 1 base, with 11 bases remaining between them. The CDR3 loop spans 15 amino acids. Germline CDR1 SGHAT, CDR2 FQNNGV. DNA for the CDR3: TGTGCCAGCAGCCGGGGCATGGTGAACACCGGGGAGCTGTTTTTT. As protein: CASSRGMVNTGELFF.

The chain uses TRBV12-5 and TRBJ2-6, with D perhaps matching TRBD2 (7 bases). Germline CDR1 LGHNT, CDR2 FRNRAP. The CDR3 is made up of 16 amino acids. V lost 0 bases, J lost 8 bases, and 14 bases lay in between. The CDR3 reads CASGLVLGGATNVLTF. The CDR3 nucleotides are TGTGCTAGTGGTTTGGTATTAGGGGGGGCGACCAACGTCCTGACTTTC. Drawing the rest from reference TRBV12-5 and TRBJ2-6, the complete variable domain is DARVTQTPRHKVTEMGQEVTMRCQPILGHNTVFWYRQTMMQGLELLAYFRNRAPLDDSGMPKDRFSAEMPDATLATLKIQPSEPRDSAVYFCASGLVLGGATNVLTFGAGSRLTVL.

This rearrangement joins TRBV11-2 to TRBJ1-5; D gene ambiguous. The CDR3 is made up of 13 amino acids. Germline-derived CDR1 and CDR2 are SGHAT and FQNNGV. Trimming removed 1 base from V and 6 bases from J, with 7 bases in between. This CDR3 is CASSLGKSQPQHF. The CDR3 bases are TGTGCCAGCAGCTTAGGGAAATCTCAGCCCCAGCATTTT.

In its sample, this clone was seen a few times. The rearrangement joins TRBV29-1 to TRBJ1-1, with 9 bases identical to TRBD1. The CDR3 loop spans 14 amino acids. J lost 7 bases, V lost 0 bases, and 6 bases had no gene match. The germline gives CDR1 SQVTM, CDR2 ANQGSEA. DNA of the CDR3: TGCAGCGTTGAAGATCGGGACAGGGCCAGTGAAGCTTTCTTT. Translation gives CSVEDRDRASEAFF. Combining the CDR3 with reference TRBV29-1 and TRBJ1-1 gives the whole variable domain SAVISQKPSRDICQRGTSLTIQCQVDSQVTMMFWYRQQPGQSLTLIATANQGSEATYESGFVIDKFPISRPNLTFSTLTVSNMSPEDSSIYLCSVEDRDRASEAFFGQGTRLTVV.

V and J are TRBV28 and TRBJ1-4; D might be TRBD1 (5 bases). Between the trimmed V and J ends, which lost 3 bases and 4 bases, there was a span of 15 bases. CDR3 length equals 16 residues. Germline V gene data show CDR1 as MDHEN and CDR2 as SYDVKM. CDR3 sequence reads: CASSLFLDSYNEKLFF. The CDR3 bases are TGTGCCAGCAGTTTGTTCCTCGACAGTTATAATGAAAAACTGTTTTTT.

The gene calls are TRBV9 and TRBJ2-1, with TRBD2 matching 7 bases. Per germline, CDR1 SGDLS and CDR2 YYNGEE. V gave up 4 bases and J gave up 6 bases; unmatched junction bases: 16. The CDR3 consists of 17 residues. CDR3 in amino acids: CASSPNWGSGTRNEQFF. CDR3 nucleotide sequence: TGTGCCAGCAGCCCGAATTGGGGCAGCGGGACGCGCAATGAGCAGTTCTTC. The whole variable domain, filled in from reference TRBV9 and TRBJ2-1, reads DSGVTQTPKHLITATGQRVTLRCSPRSGDLSVYWYQQSLDQGLQFLIQYYNGEERAKGNILERFSAQQFPDLHSELNLSSLELGDSALYFCASSPNWGSGTRNEQFFGPGTRLTVL.

The chain recombines TRBV7-2 with TRBJ1-5; D gene uncertain. Trimming removed 5 bases from V and 4 bases from J, with 9 bases in between. CDR3 length: 13 residues. The germline CDR1 and CDR2 sequences are SGHTA and FQGNSA. CDR3 loop: CASSLDRNQPQHF. For the CDR3, the DNA is TGTGCCAGCAGCCTCGACCGAAATCAGCCCCAGCATTTT.

The chain joins TRBV5-8 to TRBJ2-1; 9 nucleotides agree with TRBD1. The CDR3 runs 15 residues. The V gene end was trimmed by 6 bases and the J gene end by 1 base; junction bases not matched to a gene: 5. CDR1 SGHTS and CDR2 YDEGEE come from the germline V gene. CDR3 nucleotide sequence: TGTGCCAGCACCGCTGGACAGGGGTCCTACAATGAGCAGTTCTTC. Its translation is CASTAGQGSYNEQFF.

This clone has a handful of counts. The V gene is TRBV28, the J gene TRBJ2-7; 7 bases line up with TRBD2. V shed 5 bases, J shed 3 bases, and the junction held 10 bases outside the gene matches. The germline gives CDR1 MDHEN, CDR2 SYDVKM. The length of the CDR3 is 15 residues. In DNA form, the CDR3 reads TGTGCCAGCAGTGAAACCGGGACTAAAATCTACGAGCAGTACTTC. This sequence encodes CASSETGTKIYEQYF.

This chain uses TRBV11-2 with TRBJ1-1; D is uncertain. V was clipped by 5 bases and J by 4 bases, with 8 bases between them. The CDR3 has 12 residues. Germline lookup yields CDR1 SGHAT and CDR2 FQNNGV. As DNA, the CDR3 is TGTGCCAGCAGCCGACTGAGCACTGAAGCTTTCTTT. Its protein is CASSRLSTEAFF.

The chain employs TRBV4-1 and TRBJ2-5; 8 positions match TRBD2. Germline trimming cut 0 bases from V and 4 bases from J; bases unmatched to any gene: 4. Germline CDR1 is MGHRA and CDR2 is YSYEKL. There are 15 residues in the CDR3. CDR3 residues: CASSQDQGLGETQYF. The CDR3 nucleotides read TGCGCCAGCAGCCAAGATCAGGGACTAGGAGAGACCCAGTACTTC.

The chain links TRBV7-2 to TRBJ1-2; D might be TRBD1 (6 bases). Germline V lookup: CDR1 SGHTA, CDR2 FQGNSA. There are 14 residues in the CDR3. Deletions cut 2 bases from V and 4 bases from J, with 11 bases between. For the CDR3, the DNA is TGTGCCAGCAGCTTAAAGGGGGGTTCCTATGGCTACACCTTC. Translation: CASSLKGGSYGYTF.

Only a few counts were recorded for this clone. This sequence joins TRBV7-2 and TRBJ1-2; 8 bases align to TRBD1. The junction had 12 bases not matched to a gene; V was cut back by 5 bases and J by 7 bases. The CDR3 has 15 amino acids. Germline assignment: CDR1 SGHTA and CDR2 FQGNSA. CDR3 in DNA: TGTGCCAGCAGCCTACCCACAGGACAGGGACCTGGCTACACCTTC. Its translation: CASSLPTGQGPGYTF.

This chain joins TRBV6-1 and TRBJ1-1; TRBD1 is a possible D gene (5 bases). Trimming removed 2 bases at V and 1 base at J, with 20 bases between. Germline V CDR1 and CDR2: MNHNS, SASEGT. The CDR3 totals 18 residues. The CDR3 loop is CASSESWAGTIGNTEAFF. In nucleotides, the CDR3 is TGTGCCAGCAGTGAATCTTGGGCAGGGACGATTGGGAACACTGAAGCTTTCTTT.

The V call is TRBV10-3, the J call TRBJ2-7, with 9 positions matching TRBD1. This CDR3 spans 16 amino acids. J lost 1 base, V lost 6 bases, and 10 bases had no gene match. CDR1 and CDR2 from the germline V gene are ENHRY and SYGVKD. Here the CDR3 DNA reads TGTGCCATCAGCCGGCTCGGGGACAGGGCGTCCTACGAGCAGTACTTC. Its protein product is CAISRLGDRASYEQYF.